The 5 T cell receptor beta chains below were found in one sample sequenced in a study of blood T cell repertoires in COVID-19. This table comes from immunoSEQ multiplex PCR, and its TCRdb copy is limited to in-frame clones, with some not included. The data contain some 180,000 clones, around nine tenths of them singletons. The sequenced sample was peripheral blood. The receptors originated from a woman aged 80 or older with COVID-19, enrolled during active disease.

The chain is built from TRBV15 and TRBJ2-5; a possible D gene is TRBD1 (6 bases). The CDR3 runs to 13 residues. V dropped 5 bases and J dropped 3 bases, with 10 bases sitting between them. In germline, CDR1 is LNHNV, CDR2 YYDKDF (reference sequence). CDR3 residues: CATSWGREETQYF. The CDR3 region has the DNA TGTGCCACCAGCTGGGGGCGTGAAGAGACCCAGTACTTC.

The chain recombines TRBV25-1 with TRBJ2-7, with 7 bases aligning to TRBD1. This CDR3 comprises 15 residues. V shed 3 bases and J 2 bases; nucleotides not matched to a gene: 7. CDR1 and CDR2 from the germline V gene are MGHDK and SYGVNS. CDR3 sequence reads: CASSDSRDSPYEQYF. The CDR3, as DNA: TGTGCCAGCAGTGATTCAAGGGACAGTCCCTACGAGCAGTACTTC.

This rearrangement joins TRBV14 to TRBJ1-4; no definite D call. Germline CDR1 is SGHDN and CDR2 is FVKESK. V was pared by 1 base and J by 6 bases, with 12 bases between. The length of the CDR3 is 15 residues. The CDR3 coding sequence is TGTGCCAGCAGCCAAGGCCTCCGAGGAGATGAAAAACTGTTTTTT. As protein: CASSQGLRGDEKLFF.

V is TRBV6-5 and J is TRBJ2-1, with 7 bases aligning to TRBD2. CDR1 and CDR2 from the germline V gene are MNHEY and SVGAGI. Trimming cost V 5 bases and J 7 bases; bases outside gene matches: 5. CDR3 size: 13 residues. CDR3 coding DNA: TGTGCCAGCAGTCGAAGCGGGACGAATGAGCAGTTCTTC. It specifies CASSRSGTNEQFF.

The chain recombines TRBV7-2 with TRBJ2-2; 7 bases fit TRBD1. The germline V gene has CDR1 SGHTA and CDR2 FQGNSA. The length of the CDR3 is 13 residues. J was trimmed by 14 bases and V by 5 bases; bases with no gene match: 11. The CDR3: CASSPDRQGILFF. CDR3 bases: TGTGCCAGCAGCCCTGACAGACAGGGCATTCTGTTTTTT. The whole variable domain, remainder taken from reference TRBV7-2 and TRBJ2-2, is GAGVSQSPSNKVTEKGKDVELRCDPISGHTALYWYRQSLGQGLEFLIYFQGNSAPDKSGLPSDRFSAERTGGSVSTLTIQRTQQEDSAVYLCASSPDRQGILFFGEGSRLTVL.